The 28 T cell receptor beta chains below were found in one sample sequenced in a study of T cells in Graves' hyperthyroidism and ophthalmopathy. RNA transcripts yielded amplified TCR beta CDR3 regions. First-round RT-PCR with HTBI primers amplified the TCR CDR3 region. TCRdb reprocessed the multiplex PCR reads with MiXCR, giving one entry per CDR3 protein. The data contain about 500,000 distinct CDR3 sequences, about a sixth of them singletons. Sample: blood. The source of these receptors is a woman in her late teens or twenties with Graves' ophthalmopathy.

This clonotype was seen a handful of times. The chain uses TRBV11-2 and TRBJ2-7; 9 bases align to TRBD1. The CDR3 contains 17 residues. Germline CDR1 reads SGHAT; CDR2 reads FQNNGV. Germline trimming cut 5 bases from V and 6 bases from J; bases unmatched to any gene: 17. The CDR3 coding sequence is TGTGCCAGCAGCACCTTCCCCCGGACAGGGGATCGGGGCGAGCAGTACTTC. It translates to CASSTFPRTGDRGEQYF.

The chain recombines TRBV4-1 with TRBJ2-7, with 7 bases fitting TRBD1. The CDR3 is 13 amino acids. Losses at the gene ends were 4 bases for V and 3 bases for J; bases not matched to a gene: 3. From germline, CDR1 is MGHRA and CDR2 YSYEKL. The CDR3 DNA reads TGCGCCAGCAGCCGGGGACAGAGCTACGAGCAGTACTTC. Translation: CASSRGQSYEQYF.

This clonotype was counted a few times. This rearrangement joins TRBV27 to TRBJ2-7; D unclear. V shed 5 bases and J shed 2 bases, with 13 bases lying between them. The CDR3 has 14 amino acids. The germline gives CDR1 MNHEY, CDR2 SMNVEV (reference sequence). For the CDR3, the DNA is TGTGCCAGCAGTCCCCAGACAAATACCTACGAGCAGTACTTC. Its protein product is CASSPQTNTYEQYF.

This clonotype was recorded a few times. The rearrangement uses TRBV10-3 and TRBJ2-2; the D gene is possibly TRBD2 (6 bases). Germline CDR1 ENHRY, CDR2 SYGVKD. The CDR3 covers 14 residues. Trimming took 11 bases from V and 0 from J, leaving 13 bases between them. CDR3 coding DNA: TGTGCCTTAGCGGACAACGCGAACACCGGGGAGCTGTTTTTT. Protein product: CALADNANTGELFF.

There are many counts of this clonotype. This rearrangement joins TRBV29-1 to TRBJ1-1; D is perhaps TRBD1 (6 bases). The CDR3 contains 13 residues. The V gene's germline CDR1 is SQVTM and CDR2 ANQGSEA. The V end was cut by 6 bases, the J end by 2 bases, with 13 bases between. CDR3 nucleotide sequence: TGCAGCGTATGCCGACAGGCAAACACTGAAGCTTTCTTT. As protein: CSVCRQANTEAFF.

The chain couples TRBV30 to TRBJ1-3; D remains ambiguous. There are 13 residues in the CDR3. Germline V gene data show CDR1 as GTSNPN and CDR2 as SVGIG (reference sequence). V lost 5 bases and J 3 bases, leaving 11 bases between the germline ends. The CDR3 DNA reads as TGTGCCTGGTCCCGGGGAGATGGAAACACCATATATTTT. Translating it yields CAWSRGDGNTIYF.

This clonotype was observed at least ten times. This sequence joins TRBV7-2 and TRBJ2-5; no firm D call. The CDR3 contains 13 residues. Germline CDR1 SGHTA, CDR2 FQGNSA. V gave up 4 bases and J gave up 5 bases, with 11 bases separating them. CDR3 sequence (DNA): TGTGCCAGCAGCTCCGGCCTAGGGGAGACCCAGTACTTC. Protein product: CASSSGLGETQYF.

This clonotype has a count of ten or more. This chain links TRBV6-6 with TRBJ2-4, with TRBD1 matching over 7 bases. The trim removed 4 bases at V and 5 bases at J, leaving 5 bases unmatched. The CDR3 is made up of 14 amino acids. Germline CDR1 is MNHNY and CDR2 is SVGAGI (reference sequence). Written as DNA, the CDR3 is TGTGCCAGCAGTTCCCAGGGGGTCGAAAACATTCAGTACTTC. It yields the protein CASSSQGVENIQYF.

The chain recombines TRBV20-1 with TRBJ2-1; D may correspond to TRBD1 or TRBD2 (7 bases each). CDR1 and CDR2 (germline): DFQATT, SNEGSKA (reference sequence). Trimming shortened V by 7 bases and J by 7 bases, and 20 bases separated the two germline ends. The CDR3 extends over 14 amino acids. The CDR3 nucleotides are TGCAGTGTCCCCCCACAGGGGAGGGATAATGAGCAGTTCTTC. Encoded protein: CSVPPQGRDNEQFF.

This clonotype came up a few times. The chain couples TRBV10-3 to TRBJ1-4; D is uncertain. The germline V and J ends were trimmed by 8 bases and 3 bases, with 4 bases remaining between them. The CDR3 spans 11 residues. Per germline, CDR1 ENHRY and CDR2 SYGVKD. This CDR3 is CAIRSNEKLFF. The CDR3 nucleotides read TGTGCCATCCGGTCTAATGAAAAACTGTTTTTT.

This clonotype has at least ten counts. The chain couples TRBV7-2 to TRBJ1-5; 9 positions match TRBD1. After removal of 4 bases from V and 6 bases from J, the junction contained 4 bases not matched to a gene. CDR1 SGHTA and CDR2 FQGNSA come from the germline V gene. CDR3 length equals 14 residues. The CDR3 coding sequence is TGTGCCAGCAGCTCACAGGGGGCCGGTCAGCCCCAGCATTTT. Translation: CASSSQGAGQPQHF.

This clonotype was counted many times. CDR3 nucleotides: TGCGCCAGCAGCTTGAGAACTAGCAGGAACACAGATACGCAGTATTTT. Protein: CASSLRTSRNTDTQYF. The chain employs TRBV5-1 and TRBJ2-3, with D possibly being TRBD2 (6 bases). Germline V gene sequence: CDR1 SGHRS, CDR2 YFSETQ. Trimming removed 1 base from V and 2 bases from J, with 14 bases in between. The CDR3 runs to 16 residues.

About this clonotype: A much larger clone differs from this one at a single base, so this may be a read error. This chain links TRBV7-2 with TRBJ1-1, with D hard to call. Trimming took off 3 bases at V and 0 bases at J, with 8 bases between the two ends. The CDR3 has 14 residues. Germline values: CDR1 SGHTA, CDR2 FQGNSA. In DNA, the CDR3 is TGTGCCAGCAGCTTCGACGGGGTGAACACTGAAGCTTTCTTT. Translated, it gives CASSFDGVNTEAFF. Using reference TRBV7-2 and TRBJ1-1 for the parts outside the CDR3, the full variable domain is GAGVSQSPSNKVTEKGKDVELRCDPISGHTALYWYRQSLGQGLEFLIYFQGNSAPDKSGLPSDRFSAERTGGSVSTLTIQRTQQEDSAVYLCASSFDGVNTEAFFGQGTRLTVV.

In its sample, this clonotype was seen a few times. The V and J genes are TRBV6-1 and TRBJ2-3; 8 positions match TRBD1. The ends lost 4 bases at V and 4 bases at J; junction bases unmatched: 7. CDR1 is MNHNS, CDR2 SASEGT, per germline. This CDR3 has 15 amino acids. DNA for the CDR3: TGTGCCAGCAGTGCCACTGGACAGGGCCCAGATACGCAGTATTTT. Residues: CASSATGQGPDTQYF.

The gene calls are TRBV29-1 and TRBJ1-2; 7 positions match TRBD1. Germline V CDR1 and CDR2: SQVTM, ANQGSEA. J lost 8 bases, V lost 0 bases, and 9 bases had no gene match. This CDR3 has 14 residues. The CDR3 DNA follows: TGCAGCGTTGAAGACCCCGAGACAGGGAGCGGCTACACCTTC. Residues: CSVEDPETGSGYTF.

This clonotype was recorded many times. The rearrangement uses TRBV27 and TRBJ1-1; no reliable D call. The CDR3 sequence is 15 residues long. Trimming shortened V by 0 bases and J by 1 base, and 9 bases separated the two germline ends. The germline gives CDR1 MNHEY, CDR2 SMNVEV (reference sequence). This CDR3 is CASSLSSGRNTEAFF. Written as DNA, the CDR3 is TGTGCCAGCAGTTTATCGTCGGGGAGGAACACTGAAGCTTTCTTT.

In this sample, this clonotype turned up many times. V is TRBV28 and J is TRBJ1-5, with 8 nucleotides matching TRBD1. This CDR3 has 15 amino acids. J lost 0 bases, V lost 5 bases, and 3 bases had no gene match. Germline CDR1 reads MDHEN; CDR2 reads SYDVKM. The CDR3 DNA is TGTGCCAGCAGTGTCGGACAGGGTAGCAATCAGCCCCAGCATTTT. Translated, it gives CASSVGQGSNQPQHF. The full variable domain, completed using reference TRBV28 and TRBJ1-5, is DVKVTQSSRYLVKRTGEKVFLECVQDMDHENMFWYRQDPGLGLRLIYFSYDVKMKEKGDIPEGYSVSREKKERFSLILESASTNQTSMYLCASSVGQGSNQPQHFGDGTRLSIL.

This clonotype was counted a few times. The CDR3 sequence is CASSPGLAPQETQYF. CDR3 sequence (DNA): TGTGCCAGTAGTCCGGGACTAGCGCCCCAAGAGACCCAGTACTTC. The V and J genes are TRBV19 and TRBJ2-5; 10 bases map to TRBD2. The CDR3 runs to 15 residues. CDR1 and CDR2 (germline): LNHDA, SQIVND (reference sequence). The V segment lost 5 bases and the J segment 1 base; nucleotides outside the gene matches: 4.

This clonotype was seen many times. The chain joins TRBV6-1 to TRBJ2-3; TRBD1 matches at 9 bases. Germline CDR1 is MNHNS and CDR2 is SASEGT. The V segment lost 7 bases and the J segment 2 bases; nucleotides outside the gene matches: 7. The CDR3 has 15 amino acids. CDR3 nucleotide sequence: TGTGCCAGCACCTCCGGGACAGGGTACACAGATACGCAGTATTTT. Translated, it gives CASTSGTGYTDTQYF.

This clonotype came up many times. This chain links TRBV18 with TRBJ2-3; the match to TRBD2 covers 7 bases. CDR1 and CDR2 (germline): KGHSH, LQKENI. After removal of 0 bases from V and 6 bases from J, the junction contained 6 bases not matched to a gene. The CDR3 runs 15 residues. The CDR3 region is CASSPPGGRMDTQYF. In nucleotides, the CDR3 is TGTGCCAGCTCACCACCAGGCGGGAGAATGGATACGCAGTATTTT.

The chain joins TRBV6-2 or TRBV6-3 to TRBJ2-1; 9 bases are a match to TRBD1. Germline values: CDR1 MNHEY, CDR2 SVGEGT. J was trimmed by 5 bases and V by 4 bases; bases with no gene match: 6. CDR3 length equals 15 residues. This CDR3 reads CASSSTGTGNNEQFF. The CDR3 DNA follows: TGTGCCAGCAGTTCAACCGGGACAGGGAACAATGAGCAGTTCTTC.

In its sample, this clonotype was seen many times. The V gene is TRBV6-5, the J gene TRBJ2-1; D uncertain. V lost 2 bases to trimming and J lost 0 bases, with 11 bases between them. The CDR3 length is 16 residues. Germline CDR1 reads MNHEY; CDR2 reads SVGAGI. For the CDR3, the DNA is TGTGCCAGCAGTTACGGTCCCCGGGCCTCCTACAATGAGCAGTTCTTC. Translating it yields CASSYGPRASYNEQFF.

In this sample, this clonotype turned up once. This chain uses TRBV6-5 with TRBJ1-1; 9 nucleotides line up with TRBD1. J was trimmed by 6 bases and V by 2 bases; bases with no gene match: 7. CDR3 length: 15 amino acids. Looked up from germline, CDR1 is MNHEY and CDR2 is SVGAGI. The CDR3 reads CASSYKGGQGPEAFF. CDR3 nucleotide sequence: TGTGCCAGCAGTTACAAGGGGGGACAGGGCCCTGAAGCTTTCTTT.

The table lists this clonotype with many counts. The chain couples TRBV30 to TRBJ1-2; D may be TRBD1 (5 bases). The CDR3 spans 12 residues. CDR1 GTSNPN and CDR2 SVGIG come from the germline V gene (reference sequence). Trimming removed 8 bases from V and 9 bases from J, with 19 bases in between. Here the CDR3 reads CAKQKSGSSYTF. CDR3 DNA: TGTGCCAAACAAAAATCAGGGTCAAGCTACACCTTC.

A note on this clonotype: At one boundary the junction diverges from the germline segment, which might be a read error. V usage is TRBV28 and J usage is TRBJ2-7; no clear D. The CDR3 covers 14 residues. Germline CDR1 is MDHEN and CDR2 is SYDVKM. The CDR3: CASSLKYLTYEQHF. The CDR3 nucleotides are TGTGCCAGCAGTCTAAAATACCTGACCTACGAGCAGCACTTC.

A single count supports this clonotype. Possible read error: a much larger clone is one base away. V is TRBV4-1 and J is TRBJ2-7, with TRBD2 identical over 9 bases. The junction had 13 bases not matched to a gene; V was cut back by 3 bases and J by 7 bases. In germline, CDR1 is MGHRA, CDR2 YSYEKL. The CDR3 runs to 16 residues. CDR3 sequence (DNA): TGCGCCAGCAGCCAGGATGCCGGACTAGCGTCGGATGAGCAGTACTTC. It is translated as CASSQDAGLASDEQYF.

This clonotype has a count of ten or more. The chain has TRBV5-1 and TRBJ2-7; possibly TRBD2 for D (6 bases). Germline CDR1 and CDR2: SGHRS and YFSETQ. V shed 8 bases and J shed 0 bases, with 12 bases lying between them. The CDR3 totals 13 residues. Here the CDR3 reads CASSGSNSYEQYF. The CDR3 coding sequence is TGCGCCAGTAGCGGCTCCAACTCCTACGAGCAGTACTTC. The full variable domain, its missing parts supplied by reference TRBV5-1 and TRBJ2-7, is KAGVTQTPRYLIKTRGQQVTLSCSPISGHRSVSWYQQTPGQGLQFLFEYFSETQRNKGNFPGRFSGRQFSNSRSEMNVSTLELGDSALYLCASSGSNSYEQYFGPGTRLTVT.

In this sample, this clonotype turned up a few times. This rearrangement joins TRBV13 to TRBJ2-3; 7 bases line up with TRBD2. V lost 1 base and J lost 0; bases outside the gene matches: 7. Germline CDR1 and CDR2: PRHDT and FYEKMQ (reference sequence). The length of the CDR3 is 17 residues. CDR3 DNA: TGTGCCAGCAGCTTAGAAAGGCTAGCGGCTAGCACAGATACGCAGTATTTT. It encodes CASSLERLAASTDTQYF.